This T cell receptor beta chain originates from a study of blood T cell repertoires in COVID-19. Study-level background: Acute and convalescent COVID-19 specimens originated in the United States, Italy and Spain. T cells, B-cell-depleted T cells, or PBMCs provided the cDNA or gDNA that served as material.

As originally analysed: Estimates of nucleated cell counts were drawn from the amplification of reference gene primers. Profiled with immunoSEQ multiplex PCR; TCRdb holds only in-frame clones, not every one. The V and J calls and clone size come from that table; D and trimming were worked out from the DNA. The sample shows fewer than 150,000 clones, about 90% of them seen only once. Trimming removed 0 bases from V and 6 bases from J, with 12 bases in between. CDR3 length: 15 amino acids. Germline CDR1 ENHRY, CDR2 SYGVKD. V is TRBV10-3 and J is TRBJ2-1; D is perhaps TRBD1 (6 bases). This TCR was recovered from a woman in her 50s who had recovered from COVID-19. Sequenced sample: peripheral blood. The CDR3 nucleotides read TGTGCCATCAGTGAGTCCCCACAGGGTATCAATGAGCAGTTCTTC. Its protein is CAISESPQGINEQFF.